Below are 18 T cell receptor beta chains sequenced from a single sample in a study of T cells in Graves' hyperthyroidism and ophthalmopathy. RNA transcripts provided the source from which TCR beta CDR3 regions were amplified. The TCR CDR3 first-round RT-PCR relied on the HTBI primer set. TCRdb passed the multiplex PCR reads through MiXCR, listing each CDR3 protein once. The sample has over 250,000 distinct CDR3 sequences, 20% to 25% seen once. The sample taken for sequencing was blood. These receptors all stem from a middle-aged man with Graves' hyperthyroidism that later progressed to Graves' ophthalmopathy.

The chain employs TRBV20-1 and TRBJ1-5; D ambiguous. In germline, CDR1 is DFQATT, CDR2 SNEGSKA (reference sequence). This CDR3 comprises 15 residues. The V gene lost 0 bases and the J gene lost 0 bases, with 9 bases spanning the gap. CDR3 loop: CSARDQVISNQPQHF. The CDR3 coding sequence is TGCAGTGCTAGAGATCAGGTCATTAGCAATCAGCCCCAGCATTTT.

This clonotype was found many times. V usage is TRBV24-1 and J usage is TRBJ2-5; maybe TRBD1 (6 bases). CDR1 is KGHDR and CDR2 is SFDVKD in the germline V gene. This CDR3 is 14 amino acids long. V gave up 1 base and J gave up 1 base, with 6 bases separating them. The chain's CDR3 is CATSDFRGQETQYF. DNA of the CDR3: TGTGCCACCAGTGATTTCAGGGGCCAAGAGACCCAGTACTTC.

The chain has TRBV12-3 or TRBV12-4 and TRBJ2-7; D gene uncertain. The CDR3 is made up of 13 amino acids. The germline V and J ends were trimmed by 5 bases and 3 bases, with 11 bases remaining between them. The CDR3 coding sequence is TGTGCCAGCAGTGTAGGACGGTTCTACGAGCAGTACTTC. It is translated as CASSVGRFYEQYF.

This clonotype has ten or more counts. The chain employs TRBV9 and TRBJ2-7; D call uncertain. Trimming removed 4 bases from V and 3 bases from J, with 11 bases in between. This CDR3 region has 13 residues. Germline CDR1 is SGDLS and CDR2 is YYNGEE. The CDR3 DNA reads TGTGCCAGCAGCCCTTCAGACAACTACGAGCAGTACTTC. Translation gives CASSPSDNYEQYF.

This clonotype was counted many times. The rearrangement uses TRBV19 and TRBJ1-1, with D unclear. CDR1 LNHDA and CDR2 SQIVND come from the germline V gene (reference sequence). CDR3 length: 14 amino acids. The V end lost 5 bases, the J end lost 3 bases, and 13 bases lay between the germline ends. CDR3: CASSAGRDDTEAFF. CDR3 bases: TGTGCCAGTAGTGCCGGGAGGGATGACACTGAAGCTTTCTTT.

This CDR3 reads CASSQFPVNTEAFF. DNA of the CDR3: TGCGCCAGCAGCCAATTTCCCGTGAACACTGAAGCTTTCTTT. This sequence joins TRBV4-1 and TRBJ1-1; D is undetermined. Germline values: CDR1 MGHRA, CDR2 YSYEKL. There are 14 residues in the CDR3. Trimming pared 2 bases from V and 0 bases from J, leaving 7 bases between.

The chain joins TRBV4-1 to TRBJ2-7; 13 nucleotides line up with TRBD2. This CDR3 is built from 18 residues. The V gene's germline CDR1 is MGHRA and CDR2 YSYEKL. Germline trimming cut 1 base from V and 3 bases from J; bases unmatched to any gene: 9. This chain's CDR3 is CASSQAARTSGRIYEQYF. In DNA, the CDR3 is TGCGCCAGCAGCCAAGCCGCACGGACTAGCGGGAGAATCTACGAGCAGTACTTC.

The chain joins TRBV28 to TRBJ1-2; the D gene is possibly TRBD1 (5 bases). Deletions cut 3 bases from V and 5 bases from J, with 25 bases between. The CDR3 sequence is 18 residues long. Germline assignment: CDR1 MDHEN and CDR2 SYDVKM. The CDR3 region is CASSFISRGTHLGYGYTF. The CDR3 DNA follows: TGTGCCAGCAGTTTTATTTCCCGGGGGACTCACTTAGGGTATGGCTACACCTTC.

This clonotype appeared many times. The J gene is TRBJ1-5, the V gene TRBV7-8; the D is unclear. The V and J ends lost 3 bases and 9 bases respectively, with 12 bases between them. This CDR3 has 13 residues. The V gene's germline CDR1 is SGHVS and CDR2 FQNEAQ. CDR3 in DNA: TGTGCCAGCAGCTTGGACGGCTCGGGGCCCCAGCATTTT. Its translation is CASSLDGSGPQHF.

The J gene is TRBJ1-1, the V gene TRBV27; TRBD1 is a possible D gene (5 bases). V lost 5 bases and J 0 bases, leaving 19 bases between the germline ends. Germline CDR1 and CDR2: MNHEY and SMNVEV (reference sequence). The CDR3 spans 17 residues. The CDR3 spells CASSPWTRAFMNTEAFF. CDR3 bases: TGTGCCAGCAGTCCGTGGACACGAGCGTTTATGAACACTGAAGCTTTCTTT.

This clonotype was recorded at least ten times. CDR3 coding DNA: TGTGCCAGCCTTGAGGGGAATAGCAATCAGCCCCAGCATTTT. Translated: CASLEGNSNQPQHF. The V gene is TRBV28, the J gene TRBJ1-5; D is perhaps TRBD1 (5 bases). There are 14 residues in the CDR3. V dropped 8 bases and J dropped 0 bases, with 11 bases sitting between them. Germline V gene lookup returns CDR1 MDHEN and CDR2 SYDVKM.

In this sample, this clonotype turned up many times. This sequence joins TRBV20-1 and TRBJ1-1; D is perhaps TRBD1 (5 bases). The length of the CDR3 is 16 residues. Trimming took off 0 bases at V and 6 bases at J, with 20 bases between the two ends. The germline V gene encodes CDR1 DFQATT and CDR2 SNEGSKA (reference sequence). This CDR3 reads CSARDLLGRGYAEAFF. For the CDR3, the DNA is TGCAGTGCTAGAGATCTCCTTGGGCGGGGCTATGCTGAAGCTTTCTTT.

This clonotype was found many times. The rearrangement uses TRBV24-1 and TRBJ1-1; 7 bases are a match to TRBD1. V lost 9 bases, J lost 0 bases, and 9 bases stayed unmatched. Germline loops: CDR1 KGHDR, CDR2 SFDVKD. The CDR3 covers 15 residues. The CDR3 DNA follows: TGTGCCACCCGCCGGGACAGAACTTTGAACACTGAAGCTTTCTTT. Translation gives CATRRDRTLNTEAFF.

This chain links TRBV6-1 with TRBJ1-2, with D uncertain. V was clipped by 7 bases and J by 6 bases, with 18 bases between them. This CDR3 region has 14 residues. Germline CDR1 is MNHNS and CDR2 is SASEGT. The CDR3 DNA reads as TGTGCCAGCACTGACCAAGGAGGGTTTGATGGCTACACCTTC. Amino acid sequence: CASTDQGGFDGYTF.

This clonotype was found many times. Written as DNA, the CDR3 is TGTGCCAGCAGACCTGGGACAGGTGGCCAGCATTTT. Translated, it gives CASRPGTGGQHF. The chain joins TRBV12-3 or TRBV12-4 to TRBJ1-5; 8 bases map to TRBD1. Losses at the gene ends were 6 bases for V and 12 bases for J; bases not matched to a gene: 7. The CDR3 has 12 amino acids.

This clonotype came up many times. This rearrangement joins TRBV20-1 to TRBJ2-7, with 16 bases identical to TRBD2. The CDR3 contains 15 residues. The ends lost 3 bases at V and 7 bases at J; junction bases unmatched: 6. From germline, CDR1 is DFQATT and CDR2 SNEGSKA (reference sequence). The CDR3 spells CSARGLAGGTMEQYF. The CDR3 DNA is TGCAGTGCTAGGGGACTAGCGGGAGGGACCATGGAGCAGTACTTC.

This clonotype was recorded a few times. The V gene is TRBV7-2, the J gene TRBJ2-4; 9 bases agree with TRBD1. This CDR3 comprises 16 residues. Trimming removed 6 bases from V and 0 bases from J; junction bases left unmatched: 6. CDR1 is SGHTA, CDR2 FQGNSA, per germline. This chain's CDR3 is CASSPQGALAKNIQYF. CDR3 in DNA: TGTGCCAGCAGTCCACAGGGGGCACTAGCCAAAAACATTCAGTACTTC.

This clonotype was observed many times. The chain couples TRBV7-6 to TRBJ1-2; D is ambiguous. Deletions cut 0 bases from V and 8 bases from J, with 10 bases between. In germline, CDR1 is SGHVS, CDR2 FNYEAQ. The length of the CDR3 is 13 residues. CDR3 sequence (DNA): TGTGCCAGCAGCTTAGCTCCCCTTCAGGGCTACACCTTC. Its protein is CASSLAPLQGYTF.